The 18 T cell receptor beta chains below all came from one sample that was sequenced in a study of cytomegalovirus exposure and HLA in healthy donors. Amplification used 60 Vbeta primers and 13 Jbeta primers. The assay was immunoSEQ multiplex PCR, and TCRdb's table has in-frame clones only and misses some. The sample features about 96,000 clones, with roughly 3% in its top ten. Material for sequencing was PBMCs. The source of these receptors is a woman between 25 and 40 years old in good health and CMV-seronegative.

CDR3 loop: CASRDPSSYEQYF. CDR3 DNA sequence: TGCGCCAGCAGAGACCCTAGCTCCTACGAGCAGTACTTC. The V gene is TRBV5-1, the J gene TRBJ2-7; unclear D gene. Trimming removed 5 bases at V and 0 bases at J, with 9 bases between. The CDR3 is 13 residues long. The germline V gene encodes CDR1 SGHRS and CDR2 YFSETQ.

V is TRBV29-1 and J is TRBJ2-2, with 16 bases identical to TRBD2. This CDR3 has 17 amino acids. The J segment lost 4 bases and the V segment lost 7 bases, leaving 9 bases of the junction unmatched. CDR1 and CDR2 (germline): SQVTM, ANQGSEA. The DNA for the CDR3 is TGCAGCGCCATGGGACTAGCGGGAGGGCCCGGCACCGGGGAGCTGTTTTTT. It encodes CSAMGLAGGPGTGELFF.

The rearrangement joins TRBV11-2 to TRBJ2-4; 9 bases agree with TRBD1. CDR3 size: 14 residues. Looked up from germline, CDR1 is SGHAT and CDR2 is FQNNGV. V gave up 5 bases and J gave up 6 bases; unmatched junction bases: 5. The CDR3 DNA reads TGTGCCAGCAGCGCAGGGGGACAGGGAAACATTCAGTACTTC. Protein: CASSAGGQGNIQYF.

The J gene is TRBJ1-5, the V gene TRBV28; D is possibly TRBD1 (5 bases). Germline CDR1 reads MDHEN; CDR2 reads SYDVKM. There are 14 residues in the CDR3. Between the trimmed V and J ends, which lost 6 bases and 5 bases, there was a span of 14 bases. CDR3 sequence: CASSQGGRDQPQHF. The CDR3 DNA is TGTGCCAGCAGCCAGGGTGGTAGAGATCAGCCCCAGCATTTT. Full variable domain (outside the CDR3, taken from reference TRBV28 and TRBJ1-5): DVKVTQSSRYLVKRTGEKVFLECVQDMDHENMFWYRQDPGLGLRLIYFSYDVKMKEKGDIPEGYSVSREKKERFSLILESASTNQTSMYLCASSQGGRDQPQHFGDGTRLSIL.

The V and J genes are TRBV10-3 and TRBJ1-3; D is unresolved. Trimming pared 8 bases from V and 0 bases from J, leaving 8 bases between. The CDR3 consists of 13 residues. Germline V CDR1 and CDR2: ENHRY, SYGVKD. CDR3 sequence reads: CAILRDSGNTIYF. The CDR3 DNA reads as TGTGCCATCTTACGGGACTCTGGAAACACCATATATTTT.

This chain joins TRBV18 and TRBJ1-3; TRBD1 aligns across 7 bases. Trimming cost V 4 bases and J 0 bases; bases outside gene matches: 9. The V gene's germline CDR1 is KGHSH and CDR2 LQKENI. This CDR3 has 17 residues. CDR3 in amino acids: CASSQRTGQSSGNTIYF. CDR3 coding DNA: TGTGCCAGCTCACAGAGGACAGGCCAAAGCTCTGGAAACACCATATATTTT.

The chain recombines TRBV5-1 with TRBJ2-1; the match to TRBD2 covers 8 bases. Germline CDR1 and CDR2: SGHRS and YFSETQ. V was pared by 4 bases and J by 0 bases, with 3 bases of the junction left unmatched. CDR3 length equals 15 residues. This CDR3 is CASSLSGNSYNEQFF. CDR3 DNA: TGCGCCAGCAGCCTTAGCGGGAACTCCTACAATGAGCAGTTCTTC.

This sequence joins TRBV7-9 and TRBJ2-1; TRBD2 aligns across 14 bases. The junction had 7 bases not matched to a gene; V was cut back by 1 base and J by 5 bases. The CDR3 is 18 amino acids. CDR1 and CDR2 from the germline V gene are SEHNR and FQNEAQ (reference sequence). CDR3 region: CASSLDRGLAGADNEQFF. CDR3 coding DNA: TGTGCCAGCAGCTTAGATCGGGGACTAGCGGGGGCCGACAATGAGCAGTTCTTC.

The chain recombines TRBV6-1 with TRBJ1-3; 7 bases line up with TRBD1. After removal of 7 bases from V and 0 bases from J, the junction contained 6 bases not matched to a gene. This CDR3 has 15 amino acids. Germline lookup yields CDR1 MNHNS and CDR2 SASEGT. DNA for the CDR3: TGTGCCAGCACCCGGGACAGAATCTCTGGAAACACCATATATTTT. Protein sequence: CASTRDRISGNTIYF.

This chain links TRBV15 with TRBJ2-7; 10 positions match TRBD2. CDR1 is LNHNV, CDR2 YYDKDF, per germline (reference sequence). V trimming: 0 bases; J trimming: 3 bases; junction bases outside the gene matches: 5. This CDR3 is built from 16 residues. The CDR3 coding sequence is TGTGCCACCAGCAGAGATCGGGCTAGCGGGAGCTACGAGCAGTACTTC. This codes for CATSRDRASGSYEQYF.

The chain joins TRBV5-1 to TRBJ1-1; D is undetermined. Germline lookup yields CDR1 SGHRS and CDR2 YFSETQ. CDR3 length: 15 amino acids. Trimming shortened V by 0 bases and J by 2 bases, and 11 bases separated the two germline ends. CDR3 residues: CASSLESQRNTEAFF. The CDR3 DNA is TGCGCCAGCAGCTTGGAATCACAGAGAAACACTGAAGCTTTCTTT.

V gene TRBV6-1 combines with J gene TRBJ2-7; 8 bases are shared with TRBD2. CDR1 and CDR2 from the germline V gene are MNHNS and SASEGT. The V segment lost 4 bases and the J segment 3 bases; nucleotides outside the gene matches: 5. This CDR3 is 14 amino acids long. CDR3 coding DNA: TGTGCCAGCAGTGCGGGGGGGCTCGGCTACGAGCAGTACTTC. Protein sequence: CASSAGGLGYEQYF.

This chain connects TRBV4-1 to TRBJ1-1; TRBD1 aligns across 7 bases. Germline V gives CDR1 MGHRA, CDR2 YSYEKL. The CDR3 is made up of 14 amino acids. With V trimmed by 6 bases and J by 1 base, 5 bases remained unmatched. The CDR3 coding sequence is TGCGCCAGCAGGCTTACAGGGGCGAACACTGAAGCTTTCTTT. Protein product: CASRLTGANTEAFF.

This chain connects TRBV19 to TRBJ1-2; 7 nucleotides align to TRBD1. Germline-derived CDR1 and CDR2 are LNHDA and SQIVND (reference sequence). The CDR3 runs 15 residues. After removal of 5 bases from V and 0 bases from J, the junction contained 6 bases not matched to a gene. CDR3 DNA sequence: TGTGCCAGTAGTGAGATCGACAGGGCTAACTATGGCTACACCTTC. It translates to CASSEIDRANYGYTF.

This chain connects TRBV9 to TRBJ2-5, with D tentatively TRBD2 (6 bases). The CDR3 sequence is 13 residues long. The V end lost 3 bases, the J end lost 5 bases, and 11 bases lay between the germline ends. Germline values: CDR1 SGDLS, CDR2 YYNGEE. The DNA for the CDR3 is TGTGCCAGCAGCGAGGCGGGGCGGGAGACCCAGTACTTC. This translates into CASSEAGRETQYF.

J is TRBJ2-7 and V is TRBV27; no reliable D call. Germline assignment: CDR1 MNHEY and CDR2 SMNVEV (reference sequence). V gave up 0 bases and J gave up 5 bases, with 17 bases separating them. The CDR3 covers 16 residues. CDR3 sequence reads: CASSLSTVGPVNEQYF. CDR3 DNA: TGTGCCAGCAGTTTATCCACAGTGGGCCCGGTGAACGAGCAGTACTTC.

The gene calls are TRBV15 and TRBJ1-5; D is undetermined. This CDR3 contains 14 residues. Deletions cut 2 bases from V and 5 bases from J, with 10 bases between. In germline, CDR1 is LNHNV, CDR2 YYDKDF (reference sequence). The CDR3, as DNA: TGTGCCACCAGCAGATCTCGGGGAGATCAGCCCCAGCATTTT. The encoded protein is CATSRSRGDQPQHF.

This chain uses TRBV27 with TRBJ2-7; 9 bases map to TRBD2. V shed 0 bases, J shed 7 bases, and the junction held 10 bases outside the gene matches. This CDR3 contains 16 residues. Germline lookup yields CDR1 MNHEY and CDR2 SMNVEV (reference sequence). CDR3 sequence (DNA): TGTGCCAGCAGTTTATCAGGGGCGGGAGGGCCTAGAGAGCAGTACTTC. It encodes CASSLSGAGGPREQYF.